The sequence of this TCR beta chain was determined in a study of blood T cell repertoires in COVID-19 (dated by TCRdb to about 2020). Context from the whole study: Collaborator samples came from the United States, Italy and Spain and covered acute and convalescent phases of COVID-19. The repertoires were released in a freely available public database meant as a resource for research on the immune response to SARS-CoV-2. Sample metadata almost always included a de-identified subject ID, COVID-19 status, age in years and sex. The samples were drawn from two sources: the first 160 participants of the ongoing ImmuneRACE study, and 950 to 1,500 subjects contributed by 6 global collaborators. The dataset comprised deeply sampled blood TCRbeta repertoires from subjects exposed to, actively infected with, or recovered from COVID-19. The material from the prospective study consisted of cDNA or gDNA derived from T cells, B-cell-depleted T cells, or PBMCs. Where available, HLA class I and class II types were taken from metadata supplied by the sample provider and were not determined by assay-based typing.

TCRbeta CDR3 regions were amplified from genomic DNA by means of the immunoSEQ Assay, a bias-controlled multiplex PCR. On the study's bioinformatics: The number of nucleated cells in each sample was estimated from the amplification of reference gene primers within the assay. To quantify the absolute abundance of each unique TCRbeta CDR3 rearrangement, sequence reads were collapsed and filtered. Productive Simpson clonality was computed per sample as the square root of Simpson's diversity index over productive rearrangements. The clones in this table, taken by TCRdb from immuneACCESS, are in-frame only. Not every clone is retained; where verified, under half of the shortfall comes from an unresolved V gene, and the cause of the rest is unknown. Clonal size and the V and J genes are those of that table, whereas D and trimming came from the DNA. This sample is represented by approximately 250,000 clones; more than 75% of them were singletons. The leading ten clones occupy about 8.8% of the sample.

This clone is a singleton in its sample. Its binding antigen is unknown. Per-base qualities were not stored, and no clone one base away is much larger. The trim is 1 base for V and 4 bases for J, with a gap of 10 bases between the germline ends. The germline V gene sets CDR1 to SGHAT and CDR2 to FQNNGV. From the cysteine up to the phenylalanine, the CDR3 has a length of 14 residues. The entry retains the CDR3 DNA only, 42 bases that are in frame from base 1. Collaborating institutions collected whole blood in K2EDTA tubes following their own protocols. Collaborator samples were shipped for TCRbeta analysis as frozen whole blood, isolated PBMCs, or DNA extracted from either sample type. Beyond this particular receptor, the publication reports: Clinical and demographic metadata were provided uncurated, with the amount varying by source and participant.

The sequence was obtained from a man aged 35-49 years with active or convalescent COVID-19. The rearranged chain carries TRBV11-2 and TRBJ1-1; TRBD1 is perhaps the D gene, given 5 matching bases. Sequences were obtained from peripheral blood. The sequenced DNA is TGTGCCAGCAGCTTAGCAGGGTACGCCACTGAAGCTTTCTTT. Its protein product is CASSLAGYATEAFF.